The 13 T cell receptor beta chains listed next were all sequenced from one sample in a study of PD-L1 blockade in urothelial cancer (dated by TCRdb to 2016 to 2017). Library method: the immunoSEQ multiplex PCR assay. TCRdb took this table from immuneACCESS and kept in-frame rearrangements with V and J called. Such tables lack part of the clones; where checked against another copy, unresolved V genes explain under half of the gap, and the rest is unexplained. The sample has about 32,000 clones on record, approximately 80% of them singletons. Jointly, the top ten make up less than 40% of the sample. The sample consisted of PBMCs, taken around atezolizumab (anti-PD-L1) treatment. The source of these receptors is a man in his fifties or sixties with urothelial cancer.

The rearrangement uses TRBV5-1 and TRBJ1-2, with D possibly matching TRBD1 (6 bases). The V end lost 1 base, the J end lost 1 base, and 8 bases lay between the germline ends. The length of the CDR3 is 14 residues. CDR1 and CDR2 (germline): SGHRS, YFSETQ. The CDR3 nucleotides read TGCGCCAGCAGCTTGACAGGGTATAACTATGGCTACACCTTC. Protein product: CASSLTGYNYGYTF.

This sequence joins TRBV19 and TRBJ2-1; the match to TRBD1 covers 9 bases. CDR1 is LNHDA, CDR2 SQIVND, per germline (reference sequence). This CDR3 comprises 13 residues. After removal of 11 bases from V and 6 bases from J, the junction contained 8 bases not matched to a gene. The CDR3 DNA reads as TGTGCCTCATCCGGGACAGGGTTCAATGAGCAGTTCTTC. This translates into CASSGTGFNEQFF.

The chain couples TRBV30 to TRBJ2-5, with D tentatively TRBD2 (7 bases). This CDR3 comprises 14 residues. Trimming cost V 2 bases and J 3 bases, with 13 bases left between them. CDR1 is GTSNPN, CDR2 SVGIG, per germline (reference sequence). The CDR3 nucleotides read TGTGCCTGGAGTCTCGGGGGGCGGAAAGAGACCCAGTACTTC. It translates to CAWSLGGRKETQYF.

The chain carries TRBV9 and TRBJ2-1; possibly TRBD1 for D (6 bases). There are 14 residues in the CDR3. The ends were cut back, 3 bases at V and 9 bases at J, with 16 bases in the middle. Looked up from germline, CDR1 is SGDLS and CDR2 is YYNGEE. The CDR3 is CASSAITGTGEQFF. The CDR3, as DNA: TGTGCCAGCAGCGCGATAACAGGGACGGGTGAGCAGTTCTTC.

V usage is TRBV4-2 and J usage is TRBJ2-7, with D possibly being TRBD1 (5 bases). CDR1 and CDR2 from the germline V gene are LGHNA and YNFKEQ. V dropped 2 bases and J dropped 3 bases, with 11 bases sitting between them. This CDR3 contains 14 residues. This chain's CDR3 is CASSQTGSLYEQYF. CDR3 nucleotides: TGTGCCAGCAGCCAAACAGGATCCCTCTACGAGCAGTACTTC.

The genes are TRBV7-9 and TRBJ2-7; TRBD1 matches 7 bases. V gave up 6 bases and J gave up 2 bases; unmatched junction bases: 13. The CDR3 runs to 16 residues. Per germline, CDR1 SEHNR and CDR2 FQNEAQ (reference sequence). CDR3 in DNA: TGTGCCAGCAGTCCTGTGGGGACAGCAAGACCCTACGAGCAGTACTTC. Amino acid sequence: CASSPVGTARPYEQYF.

The V call is TRBV7-3, the J call TRBJ2-3; D is ambiguous. Germline V gene lookup returns CDR1 SGHTA and CDR2 FQGTGA. Trimming pared 5 bases from V and 0 bases from J, leaving 15 bases between. This CDR3 comprises 16 residues. The CDR3 reads CASSHISLTSTDTQYF. CDR3 nucleotide sequence: TGTGCCAGCAGCCATATTTCTTTAACTAGCACAGATACGCAGTATTTT. The entire variable domain, with the rest obtained from reference TRBV7-3 and TRBJ2-3, is as follows: GAGVSQTPSNKVTEKGKYVELRCDPISGHTALYWYRQSLGQGPEFLIYFQGTGAADDSGLPNDRFFAVRPEGSVSTLKIQRTERGDSAVYLCASSHISLTSTDTQYFGPGTRLTVL.

J is TRBJ2-1 and V is TRBV11-2, with TRBD2 identical over 8 bases. The CDR3 runs 15 residues. CDR1 is SGHAT, CDR2 FQNNGV, per germline. Trimming removed 3 bases from V and 6 bases from J; junction bases left unmatched: 7. The DNA for the CDR3 is TGTGCCAGCAGCTTTCCGGCTAGCGGGTCCAATGAGCAGTTCTTC. Residues: CASSFPASGSNEQFF.

This sequence joins TRBV18 and TRBJ2-2, with a weak D call TRBD2 (6 bases). The V gene lost 4 bases and the J gene lost 8 bases, with 26 bases spanning the gap. CDR3 length: 18 residues. CDR1 and CDR2 from the germline V gene are KGHSH and LQKENI. DNA of the CDR3: TGTGCCAGCTCACGTGGAGGGCGGCCCGAACAGTCATCAGGGGAGCTGTTTTTT. The encoded protein is CASSRGGRPEQSSGELFF.

The V call is TRBV7-9, the J call TRBJ2-1, with a weak D call TRBD1 (6 bases). Germline V gives CDR1 SEHNR, CDR2 FQNEAQ (reference sequence). V was shortened by 3 bases and J by 2 bases, with 14 bases between the two germline ends. The CDR3 totals 16 residues. CDR3 DNA: TGTGCCAGCAGCTTCCAGGCAGGGACACCCTACAATGAGCAGTTCTTC. This translates into CASSFQAGTPYNEQFF.

This rearrangement joins TRBV7-2 to TRBJ1-4; TRBD1 agrees at 11 bases. In germline, CDR1 is SGHTA, CDR2 FQGNSA. V was clipped by 6 bases and J by 7 bases; unmatched bases: 7. This CDR3 has 15 amino acids. The CDR3 spells CASRSDRGRIEKLFF. The DNA for the CDR3 is TGTGCCAGCAGGTCGGACAGGGGGCGTATTGAAAAACTGTTTTTT.

This chain joins TRBV2 and TRBJ1-4; D is undetermined. Deletions cut 8 bases from V and 4 bases from J, with 11 bases between. This CDR3 has 13 amino acids. The germline V gene has CDR1 SNHLY and CDR2 FYNNEI. Written as DNA, the CDR3 is TGTGCCAGCGTATCGGGGTATAATGAAAAACTGTTTTTT. It translates to CASVSGYNEKLFF.

The chain couples TRBV10-3 to TRBJ1-1; TRBD1 matches 7 bases. Per the germline V gene, CDR1 is ENHRY and CDR2 is SYGVKD. The trim removed 11 bases at V and 6 bases at J, leaving 15 bases unmatched. The length of the CDR3 is 14 residues. The DNA for the CDR3 is TGTGCCTCGGGAACAGGGGCGTTGGGGGCTGAAGCTTTCTTT. Protein: CASGTGALGAEAFF.